The T cell receptor beta chain under discussion was sequenced for a study of cytomegalovirus exposure and HLA in healthy donors. Across the study: In terms of ancestry, the Caucasian-associated cluster contained about four fifths of the approximately 380 genotyped donors.

In the PCR, 60 Vbeta and 13 Jbeta primers were used. The table came from immunoSEQ multiplex PCR; TCRdb's copy has only in-frame clones and leaves some out. The table shows under 130,000 clones, with 55% to 75% occurring only once. The CDR3 has 17 residues. In germline, CDR1 is SGHTA, CDR2 FQGNSA. The V gene lost 1 base and the J gene lost 4 bases, with 19 bases spanning the gap. This sequence originates from a man aged 30 to 39 in good health and CMV-seropositive. The material sequenced was PBMCs. V is TRBV7-2 and J is TRBJ1-1; weak D call: TRBD1 (6 bases). CDR3: CASSLVPYPTGGTEAFF. The CDR3 DNA reads as TGTGCCAGCAGCTTAGTCCCTTACCCGACAGGAGGCACTGAAGCTTTCTTT.